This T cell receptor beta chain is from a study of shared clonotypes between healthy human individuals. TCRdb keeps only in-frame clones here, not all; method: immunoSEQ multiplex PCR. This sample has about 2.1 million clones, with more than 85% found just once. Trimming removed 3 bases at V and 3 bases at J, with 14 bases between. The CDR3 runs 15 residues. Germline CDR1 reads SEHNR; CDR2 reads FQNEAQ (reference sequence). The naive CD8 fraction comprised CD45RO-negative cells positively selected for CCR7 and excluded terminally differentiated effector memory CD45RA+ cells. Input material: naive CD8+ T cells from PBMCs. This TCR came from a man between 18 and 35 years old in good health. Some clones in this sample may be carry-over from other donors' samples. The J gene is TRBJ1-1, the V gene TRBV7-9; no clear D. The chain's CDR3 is CASSFIRGRDTEAFF. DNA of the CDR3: TGTGCCAGCAGCTTTATCCGTGGAAGGGACACTGAAGCTTTCTTT.